This T cell receptor (beta chain) stems from a study of tumor-infiltrating lymphocytes in primary liver carcinoma. Overall study context: Between about 4 and 11 cm across, the tumors were all of stage T1-T3 N0M0. Roughly 3.65 to 8 million productive TCRbeta reads were obtained per sample, with similar numbers across tissue types.

The researchers obtained blood RNA from unsorted whole blood and also extracted germline DNA. With a constant-region primer, TCR beta cDNA was made from 450 to 650 ng of total RNA. TCR beta libraries came from three nested multiplex PCR rounds using slightly modified ARM-PCR. Two initial PCR rounds of about 11 cycles each paired TRBV1-TRBV30 forward primers with a C-beta reverse primer. MiXCR, run by TCRdb on the multiplex PCR reads, gives a single entry per CDR3 protein. This repertoire shows 310,000 or so distinct CDR3 sequences, 50% to 75% found once; its top ten account for 15% to 20%. Broader study findings: Top-250-clone fractions were significantly higher in tumors than in blood (p = 0.039).

The CDR3 covers 14 residues. The germline CDR1 and CDR2 sequences are MGHRA and YSYEKL. On this clonotype: Antigen specificity is unknown. Germline and junction disagree at one end, which may indicate a read error.

V is TRBV4-1 and J is TRBJ2-3; a possible D gene is TRBD2 (5 bases). Sequenced input: peripheral blood. The TCR sequence derives from a woman in her twenties or thirties with primary liver carcinoma and hepatitis B virus infection. CDR3 protein: CACSRWESTDMQYF. The CDR3, as DNA: TGCGCCTGCAGCCGGTGGGAGAGCACAGATATGCAGTATTTT.